The next 27 T cell receptor beta chains were all read from a single sample in a study of shared clonotypes between healthy human individuals. Profiled with immunoSEQ multiplex PCR; TCRdb holds only in-frame clones, not every one. The sample includes around 2,000,000 clones, about 95% seen only once; the top ten take more than 0.95%. CD45RO-negative CD8 cells positively selected for CCR7 made up the naive population, which excluded terminally differentiated effector memory CD45RA+ cells. The sequencing sample was made of naive CD8+ T cells sorted from blood. The receptor source for this set is a man between 18 and 29 years old in good health.

In regard to this clone: The sample carries other DNA sequences with the same CDR3. V gene TRBV4-1 combines with J gene TRBJ2-7; TRBD2 is a possible D gene (5 bases). CDR1 is MGHRA, CDR2 YSYEKL, per germline. The CDR3 runs to 14 residues. Between the trimmed V and J ends, which lost 1 base and 2 bases, there was a span of 9 bases. This CDR3 reads CASSQVTGTYEQYF. For the CDR3, the DNA is TGCGCCAGCAGCCAAGTTACGGGAACCTACGAGCAGTACTTC.

The chain combines TRBV9 with TRBJ1-6; D might be TRBD1 (5 bases). CDR3 size: 13 residues. Germline-derived CDR1 and CDR2 are SGDLS and YYNGEE. V was clipped by 0 bases and J by 9 bases, with 7 bases between them. The CDR3, as DNA: TGTGCCAGCAGCGTAGATCAGGGTTCACCCCTCCACTTT. It yields the protein CASSVDQGSPLHF.

The CDR3 spells CASSYGWRTSDEQFF. The CDR3 coding sequence is TGTGCCAGCAGTTACGGGTGGCGGACTAGCGATGAGCAGTTCTTC. The rearrangement links TRBV6-5 to TRBJ2-1, with 9 nucleotides matching TRBD2. Trimming cost V 2 bases and J 8 bases; bases outside gene matches: 7. The CDR3 length is 15 residues. Looked up from germline, CDR1 is MNHEY and CDR2 is SVGAGI.

The chain has TRBV13 and TRBJ2-2; D is ambiguous. Trimming stripped 3 bases from V and 2 bases from J, with 10 bases between. The CDR3 is made up of 15 amino acids. CDR1 and CDR2 from the germline V gene are PRHDT and FYEKMQ (reference sequence). The CDR3 nucleotides are TGTGCCAGCAGCTTGGGAATTCTCAACACCGGGGAGCTGTTTTTT. Encoded protein: CASSLGILNTGELFF. Variable domain in full (rest from reference TRBV13 and TRBJ2-2): AAGVIQSPRHLIKEKRETATLKCYPIPRHDTVYWYQQGPGQDPQFLISFYEKMQSDKGSIPDRFSAQQFSDYHSELNMSSLELGDSALYFCASSLGILNTGELFFGEGSRLTVL.

This clone appeared once. V usage is TRBV6-6 and J usage is TRBJ2-5, with 9 bases that match TRBD2. This CDR3 has 15 amino acids. The V gene end was trimmed by 4 bases and the J gene end by 1 base; junction bases not matched to a gene: 4. Germline CDR1 is MNHNY and CDR2 is SVGAGI (reference sequence). The chain's CDR3 is CASSLGLATQETQYF. CDR3 DNA: TGTGCCAGCAGTTTAGGACTAGCGACCCAAGAGACCCAGTACTTC.

This chain joins TRBV28 and TRBJ2-7, with TRBD1 matching over 7 bases. J was trimmed by 0 bases and V by 1 base; bases with no gene match: 9. This CDR3 contains 17 residues. Looked up from germline, CDR1 is MDHEN and CDR2 is SYDVKM. DNA of the CDR3: TGTGCCAGCAGTTTATTCGGTCGTGGACAGGCCTCCTACGAGCAGTACTTC. Translation: CASSLFGRGQASYEQYF.

As regards this clone: One end of the junction varies from germline; a read error may be responsible. Distinct nucleotide sequences in the sample also encode this CDR3. This chain uses TRBV29-1 with TRBJ2-1, with 10 bases identical to TRBD1. CDR3 length equals 14 residues. Germline V CDR1 and CDR2: SQVTM, ANQGSEA. The CDR3 protein is CSVEGQGAYNEQFF. The CDR3, as DNA: TGCAGCGTCGAAGGACAGGGGGCCTACAATGAGCAGTTCTTC.

Points on this clone: This sample also contains other DNA sequences that code for the same CDR3. The J gene is TRBJ2-7, the V gene TRBV6-1; D gene ambiguous. This CDR3 is built from 14 residues. V gave up 1 base and J gave up 1 base, with 8 bases separating them. Germline V lookup: CDR1 MNHNS, CDR2 SASEGT. CDR3 residues: CASSEVAGSYEQYF. DNA for the CDR3: TGTGCCAGCAGTGAAGTGGCCGGATCCTACGAGCAGTACTTC.

This clone was seen a few times. The V call is TRBV30, the J call TRBJ2-3; 10 nucleotides agree with TRBD1. The V gene's germline CDR1 is GTSNPN and CDR2 SVGIG (reference sequence). The CDR3 loop spans 15 amino acids. Unmatched junction bases numbered 8, after V lost 2 bases and J lost 6 bases. The CDR3 is CAWSLGDRGLDTQYF. The CDR3 DNA reads TGTGCCTGGAGTCTTGGAGACAGGGGGCTGGATACGCAGTATTTT.

This chain joins TRBV15 and TRBJ1-1; 10 bases are a match to TRBD1. Trimming took 8 bases from V and 1 from J; bases not matched to a gene: 4. CDR3 length: 14 residues. Germline-derived CDR1 and CDR2 are LNHNV and YYDKDF (reference sequence). Here the CDR3 DNA reads TGTGCCACCGAGACAGGGGGCGAGAACACTGAAGCTTTCTTT. Translating it yields CATETGGENTEAFF.

The CDR3 coding sequence is TGCGCCAGCAGCTTGGGCGGGGGCCCCACCGGGGAGCTGTTTTTT. Protein: CASSLGGGPTGELFF. The chain combines TRBV5-1 with TRBJ2-2, with D maybe TRBD2 (7 bases). CDR1 SGHRS and CDR2 YFSETQ come from the germline V gene. Trimming removed 0 bases from V and 4 bases from J, with 10 bases in between. This CDR3 region has 15 residues. Combining the CDR3 with reference TRBV5-1 and TRBJ2-2 gives the whole variable domain KAGVTQTPRYLIKTRGQQVTLSCSPISGHRSVSWYQQTPGQGLQFLFEYFSETQRNKGNFPGRFSGRQFSNSRSEMNVSTLELGDSALYLCASSLGGGPTGELFFGEGSRLTVL.

The chain combines TRBV28 with TRBJ1-2, with TRBD1 matching 7 bases. The germline gives CDR1 MDHEN, CDR2 SYDVKM. The CDR3 totals 14 residues. Trimming at V came to 6 bases and at J to 7 bases, leaving 11 bases not matched to a gene. CDR3 amino acids: CASSPRQGLPGYTF. The CDR3 DNA reads as TGTGCCAGCAGCCCTCGACAGGGCCTACCTGGCTACACCTTC.

The rearrangement links TRBV4-3 to TRBJ2-7; D gene unclear. The CDR3 runs 18 residues. CDR1 and CDR2 from the germline V gene are LGHNA and YSLEER. Trimming shortened V by 5 bases and J by 0 bases, and 23 bases separated the two germline ends. CDR3 sequence (DNA): TGCGCCAGCAGCATGAGCGCGACGGCCTTTCCCTCCTCCTACGAGCAGTACTTC. It codes for CASSMSATAFPSSYEQYF.

V usage is TRBV5-6 and J usage is TRBJ2-3, with a weak D call TRBD2 (5 bases). Germline V gene lookup returns CDR1 SGHDT and CDR2 YYEEEE. The CDR3 sequence is 15 residues long. Trimming removed 1 base at V and 5 bases at J, with 14 bases between. The CDR3 DNA follows: TGTGCCAGCAGCTTGAGTCGACTCGCGGGAGATACGCAGTATTTT. This sequence encodes CASSLSRLAGDTQYF.

This sequence joins TRBV6-5 and TRBJ2-3, with 11 nucleotides matching TRBD2. This CDR3 spans 15 amino acids. Per germline, CDR1 MNHEY and CDR2 SVGAGI. Losses at the gene ends were 6 bases for V and 5 bases for J; bases not matched to a gene: 7. This CDR3 reads CASSPLAGGLDTQYF. CDR3 nucleotides: TGTGCCAGCAGCCCGCTAGCGGGGGGCCTAGATACGCAGTATTTT.

The chain is built from TRBV9 and TRBJ2-7, with D perhaps matching TRBD2 (6 bases). This CDR3 contains 13 residues. CDR1 is SGDLS, CDR2 YYNGEE, per germline. The V and J ends lost 4 bases and 6 bases respectively, with 14 bases between them. CDR3 in amino acids: CASSLGGSTEQYF. CDR3 coding DNA: TGTGCCAGCAGCCTTGGGGGGTCCACCGAGCAGTACTTC.

The count of this clone is one. This chain links TRBV10-2 with TRBJ2-1; TRBD1 is a possible D gene (6 bases). V was cut by 4 bases and J by 7 bases, with 14 bases left in between. The CDR3 spans 14 residues. Germline V gene lookup returns CDR1 WSHSY and CDR2 SAAADI. For the CDR3, the DNA is TGCGCCAGCAGTGGGCCAGGACAGCCGAATGAGCAGTTCTTC. Translating gives CASSGPGQPNEQFF.

The V gene is TRBV6-1, the J gene TRBJ2-7; D remains unclear. The V gene lost 5 bases and the J gene lost 0 bases, with 8 bases spanning the gap. The CDR3 is 13 residues long. Germline V gives CDR1 MNHNS, CDR2 SASEGT. The DNA of the CDR3 is TGTGCCAGCAGTTCACCAATCTCCTACGAGCAGTACTTC. Translated: CASSSPISYEQYF.

The CDR3 DNA reads TGTGCCAGCAGTGAAACTAGCGGGAGGACAGATACGCAGTATTTT. It is translated as CASSETSGRTDTQYF. This chain uses TRBV2 with TRBJ2-3, with TRBD2 matching 12 bases. From germline, CDR1 is SNHLY and CDR2 FYNNEI. V was pared by 2 bases and J by 3 bases, with 0 bases of the junction left unmatched. There are 15 residues in the CDR3. The whole variable domain, filled in from reference TRBV2 and TRBJ2-3, reads EPEVTQTPSHQVTQMGQEVILRCVPISNHLYFYWYRQILGQKVEFLVSFYNNEISEKSEIFDDQFSVERPDGSNFTLKIRSTKLEDSAMYFCASSETSGRTDTQYFGPGTRLTVL.

The chain carries TRBV5-1 and TRBJ2-5, with 9 bases lining up with TRBD1. This CDR3 contains 15 residues. CDR1 SGHRS and CDR2 YFSETQ come from the germline V gene. V was clipped by 3 bases and J by 5 bases; unmatched bases: 8. The CDR3 protein is CASSWTGDYLETQYF. DNA for the CDR3: TGCGCCAGCAGCTGGACAGGGGATTATTTGGAGACCCAGTACTTC.

This chain links TRBV29-1 with TRBJ1-2; D is possibly TRBD1 (5 bases). The CDR3 is made up of 15 amino acids. V shed 8 bases and J shed 1 base, with 20 bases lying between them. Germline V gives CDR1 SQVTM, CDR2 ANQGSEA. CDR3 nucleotides: TGCAGCCCAGCGGGCAGGGACCTATTTAACTATGGCTACACCTTC. Protein: CSPAGRDLFNYGYTF.

The chain joins TRBV11-1 to TRBJ2-1; TRBD2 matches 8 bases. V was pared by 1 base and J by 4 bases, with 6 bases of the junction left unmatched. The germline V gene has CDR1 SGHAT and CDR2 FQDESV (reference sequence). The CDR3 sequence is 16 residues long. In DNA, the CDR3 is TGTGCCAGCAGCTTAGGGAGCGGGGGCTTTTACAATGAGCAGTTCTTC. Translating it yields CASSLGSGGFYNEQFF.

This rearrangement joins TRBV7-9 to TRBJ1-6; 10 nucleotides agree with TRBD1. V shed 2 bases, J shed 10 bases, and the junction held 11 bases outside the gene matches. This CDR3 is built from 17 residues. Germline assignment: CDR1 SEHNR and CDR2 FQNEAQ (reference sequence). This CDR3 reads CASSLPRVGQGGSPLHF. The CDR3 DNA sequence: TGTGCCAGCAGCTTACCCCGGGTAGGACAGGGGGGATCACCCCTCCACTTT.

The chain employs TRBV9 and TRBJ2-3; 12 bases map to TRBD2. The CDR3 has 17 residues. The germline CDR1 and CDR2 sequences are SGDLS and YYNGEE. The J segment lost 6 bases and the V segment lost 0 bases, leaving 8 bases of the junction unmatched. CDR3 residues: CASSVEGGLAGGDTQYF. For the CDR3, the DNA is TGTGCCAGCAGCGTAGAAGGGGGACTAGCGGGTGGGGATACGCAGTATTTT.

To note about this clone: A read error may produce the germline difference seen at one junction end. The rearrangement joins TRBV7-2 to TRBJ2-1; unclear D gene. The CDR3 has 12 residues. In germline, CDR1 is SGHTA, CDR2 FQGNSA. The CDR3 reads CASSLGGVWGVF. The CDR3 DNA reads as TGTGCCAGCAGCTTAGGTGGGGTTTGGGGTGTCTTC.

This chain uses TRBV4-1 with TRBJ1-2; weak D call: TRBD1 (6 bases). V was trimmed by 0 bases and J by 4 bases, leaving 12 bases between them. The length of the CDR3 is 15 residues. Germline V gene lookup returns CDR1 MGHRA and CDR2 YSYEKL. The DNA for the CDR3 is TGCGCCAGCAGCCAAGAGGGTCCAGGGGCCTATGGCTACACCTTC. This codes for CASSQEGPGAYGYTF.

V gene TRBV5-1 combines with J gene TRBJ2-7; D perhaps matches TRBD1 (6 bases). Germline loops: CDR1 SGHRS, CDR2 YFSETQ. The CDR3 runs 16 residues. V was shortened by 3 bases and J by 0 bases, with 16 bases between the two germline ends. The CDR3: CASSWGTSFNSYEQYF. CDR3 nucleotides: TGCGCCAGCAGCTGGGGGACATCCTTCAACTCCTACGAGCAGTACTTC.